A selection of T cell receptor beta chains follows, all from one sample in a study of blood T cell repertoires in COVID-19. The protocol was immunoSEQ multiplex PCR, while the TCRdb copy is restricted to in-frame clones and leaves out a portion. The sample contains under 40,000 clones, approximately 84% of which appear only once. Sequencing input: peripheral blood. Receptors originate from a man in his fifties or sixties with active or convalescent COVID-19. CDR3s include the opening cysteine and the closing phenylalanine or tryptophan. The order of the fields is clone size, D gene, V gene, J gene, CDR3 protein, CDR3 DNA. D genes are given only for firm matches. Clone size appears in some rows only: once, few, many, or a class for an expanded clone.

NA,NA,TRBV10-3,TRBJ2-2,CAISESSGVLGELFF,TGTGCCATCAGTGAGTCTAGCGGCGTATTGGGGGAGCTGTTTTTT
NA,TRBD2,TRBV30,TRBJ2-1,CAWDSGEAYNEQFF,TGTGCCTGGGATAGCGGGGAGGCCTACAATGAGCAGTTCTTC
few,TRBD2,TRBV12-5,TRBJ2-5,CASATTGGTETQYF,TGTGCTAGTGCCACAACGGGGGGGACTGAGACCCAGTACTTC
NA,TRBD1,TRBV7-9,TRBJ1-1,CASSLSQGDEAFF,TGTGCCAGCAGCTTATCTCAGGGGGATGAAGCTTTCTTT
NA,TRBD1,TRBV6-5,TRBJ1-1,CASSYLGTGTNTEAFF,TGTGCCAGCAGTTACCTCGGGACAGGGACGAACACTGAAGCTTTCTTT
once,NA,TRBV11-2,TRBJ2-7,CASRVAYRNSYEQYF,TGTGCCAGCAGAGTAGCTTACAGGAACTCCTACGAGCAGTACTTC
NA,TRBD1,TRBV6-5,TRBJ1-1,CATRGQGRAEAFF,TGTGCCACCAGGGGACAGGGGAGGGCTGAAGCTTTCTTT
NA,TRBD1,TRBV29-1,TRBJ1-5,CSVATGGAGQPQHF,TGCAGCGTTGCCACAGGGGGCGCAGGTCAGCCCCAGCATTTT
NA,TRBD1,TRBV30,TRBJ1-2,CAWSNSRGLGYGYTF,TGTGCCTGGAGTAACAGCAGGGGGCTTGGCTATGGCTACACCTTC
NA,NA,TRBV9,TRBJ1-1,CASSVGGREAEAFF,TGTGCCAGCAGCGTAGGGGGCAGGGAAGCTGAAGCTTTCTTT
NA,NA,TRBV11-2,TRBJ1-3,CASSPNRGPSSGNTIYF,TGTGCCAGCAGCCCCAACAGAGGGCCCAGCTCTGGAAACACCATATATTTT
few,NA,TRBV6-5,TRBJ2-7,CASSRDINYEQYF,TGTGCCAGCAGTCGGGACATAAACTACGAGCAGTACTTC
NA,NA,TRBV19,TRBJ1-1,CASSIARDTEAFF,TGTGCCAGTAGTATAGCCCGGGACACTGAAGCTTTCTTT